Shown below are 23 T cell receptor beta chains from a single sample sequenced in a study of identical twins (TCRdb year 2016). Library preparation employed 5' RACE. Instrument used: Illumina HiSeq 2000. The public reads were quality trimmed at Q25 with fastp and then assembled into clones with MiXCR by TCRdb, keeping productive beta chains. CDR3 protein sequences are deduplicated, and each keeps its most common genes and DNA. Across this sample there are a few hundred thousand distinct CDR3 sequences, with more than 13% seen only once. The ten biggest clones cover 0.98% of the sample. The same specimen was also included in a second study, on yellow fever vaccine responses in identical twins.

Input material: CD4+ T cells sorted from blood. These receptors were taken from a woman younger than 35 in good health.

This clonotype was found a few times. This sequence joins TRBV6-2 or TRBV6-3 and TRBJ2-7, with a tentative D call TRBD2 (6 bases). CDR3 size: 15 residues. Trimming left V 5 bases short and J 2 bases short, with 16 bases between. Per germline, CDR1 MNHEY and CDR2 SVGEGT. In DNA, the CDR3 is TGTGCCAGCAGTCCTCGGCGGGGAATGGCCTACGAGCAGTACTTC. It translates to CASSPRRGMAYEQYF.

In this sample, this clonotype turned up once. The DNA for the CDR3 is TGTGCCAGCAGCCGGGACAGGGCCCCGGAGGCCATATATTTT. Protein: CASSRDRAPEAIYF. The J gene is TRBJ1-3, the V gene TRBV3-1; 9 bases are shared with TRBD1. This CDR3 contains 14 residues. From germline, CDR1 is LGHDT and CDR2 YNNKEL (reference sequence). V was clipped by 4 bases and J by 11 bases; unmatched bases: 9. The full variable domain, with the rest looked up from reference TRBV3-1 and TRBJ1-3, is DTAVSQTPKYLVTQMGNDKSIKCEQNLGHDTMYWYKQDSKKFLKIMFSYNNKELIINETVPNRFSPKSPDKAHLNLHINSLELGDSAVYFCASSRDRAPEAIYFGEGSWLTVV.

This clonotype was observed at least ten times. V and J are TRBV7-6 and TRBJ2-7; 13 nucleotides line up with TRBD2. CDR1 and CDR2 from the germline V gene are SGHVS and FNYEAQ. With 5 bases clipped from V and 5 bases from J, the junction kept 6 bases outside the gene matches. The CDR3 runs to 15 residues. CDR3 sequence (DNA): TGTGCCAGCAGCCCTAGGACTAGCGGGAGAGACGAGCAGTACTTC. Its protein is CASSPRTSGRDEQYF. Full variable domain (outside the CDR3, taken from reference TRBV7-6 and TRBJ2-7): GAGVSQSPRYKVTKRGQDVALRCDPISGHVSLYWYRQALGQGPEFLTYFNYEAQQDKSGLPNDRFSAERPEGSISTLTIQRTEQRDSAMYRCASSPRTSGRDEQYFGPGTRLTVT.

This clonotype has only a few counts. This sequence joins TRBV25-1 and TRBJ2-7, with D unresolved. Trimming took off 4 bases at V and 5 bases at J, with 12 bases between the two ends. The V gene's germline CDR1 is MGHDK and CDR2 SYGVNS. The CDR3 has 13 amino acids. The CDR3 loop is CASSGVGSNEQYF. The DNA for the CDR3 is TGTGCCAGCAGTGGGGTAGGATCCAACGAGCAGTACTTC.

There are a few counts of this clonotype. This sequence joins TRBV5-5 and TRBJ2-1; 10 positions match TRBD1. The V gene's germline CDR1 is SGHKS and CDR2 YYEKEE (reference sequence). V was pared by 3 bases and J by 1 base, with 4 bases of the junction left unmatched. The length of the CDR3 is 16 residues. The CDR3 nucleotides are TGTGCCAGCAGCTCCCGGACAGGGGGATCCTACAATGAGCAGTTCTTC. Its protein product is CASSSRTGGSYNEQFF.

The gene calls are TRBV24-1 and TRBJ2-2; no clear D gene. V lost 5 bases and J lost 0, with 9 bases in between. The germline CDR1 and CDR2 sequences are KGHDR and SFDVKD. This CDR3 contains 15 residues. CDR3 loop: CATSGDTPNTGELFF. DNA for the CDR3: TGTGCCACCAGTGGAGACACTCCGAACACCGGGGAGCTGTTTTTT.

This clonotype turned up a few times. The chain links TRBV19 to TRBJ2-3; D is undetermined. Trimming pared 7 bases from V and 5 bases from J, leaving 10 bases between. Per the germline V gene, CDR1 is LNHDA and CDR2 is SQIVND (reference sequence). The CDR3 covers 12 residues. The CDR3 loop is CASNLLGDTQYF. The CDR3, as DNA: TGTGCCAGTAACTTGTTGGGAGATACGCAGTATTTT.

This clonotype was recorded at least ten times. The CDR3 loop reads CASSFQLAGGETQYF. The CDR3 DNA follows: TGTGCCAGCAGTTTTCAACTAGCGGGGGGAGAGACCCAGTACTTC. The rearrangement joins TRBV12-3 or TRBV12-4 to TRBJ2-5; 12 nucleotides match TRBD2. V shed 3 bases and J 4 bases; nucleotides not matched to a gene: 3. This CDR3 is 15 amino acids long.

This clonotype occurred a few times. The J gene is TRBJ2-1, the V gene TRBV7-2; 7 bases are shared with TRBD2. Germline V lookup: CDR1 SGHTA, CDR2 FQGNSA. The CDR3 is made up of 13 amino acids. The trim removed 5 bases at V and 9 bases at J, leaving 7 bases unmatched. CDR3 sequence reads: CASSTTAGREQFF. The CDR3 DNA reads TGTGCCAGCAGCACGACAGCGGGGCGTGAGCAGTTCTTC.

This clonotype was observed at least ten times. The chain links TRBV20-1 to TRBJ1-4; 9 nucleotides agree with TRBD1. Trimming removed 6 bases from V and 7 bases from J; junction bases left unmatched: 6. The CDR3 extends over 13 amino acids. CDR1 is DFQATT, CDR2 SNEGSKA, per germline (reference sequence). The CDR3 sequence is CSAQWTGVEKLFF. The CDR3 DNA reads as TGCAGTGCCCAATGGACAGGGGTTGAAAAACTGTTTTTT.

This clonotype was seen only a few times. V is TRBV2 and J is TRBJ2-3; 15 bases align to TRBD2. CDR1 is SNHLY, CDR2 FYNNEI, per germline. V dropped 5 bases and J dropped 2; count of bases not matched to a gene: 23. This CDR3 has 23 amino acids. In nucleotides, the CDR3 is TGTGCCAGCAGTCAAAATTCATTGAATCGGGGACTAGCGGGAGGCGTTTACACAGATACGCAGTATTTT. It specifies CASSQNSLNRGLAGGVYTDTQYF. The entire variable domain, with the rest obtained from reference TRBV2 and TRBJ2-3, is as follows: EPEVTQTPSHQVTQMGQEVILRCVPISNHLYFYWYRQILGQKVEFLVSFYNNEISEKSEIFDDQFSVERPDGSNFTLKIRSTKLEDSAMYFCASSQNSLNRGLAGGVYTDTQYFGPGTRLTVL.

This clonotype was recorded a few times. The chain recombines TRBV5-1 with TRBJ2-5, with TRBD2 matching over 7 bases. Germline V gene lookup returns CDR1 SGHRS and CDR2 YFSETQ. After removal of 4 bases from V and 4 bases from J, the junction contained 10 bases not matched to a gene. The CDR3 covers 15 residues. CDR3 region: CASSPSGHEGETQYF. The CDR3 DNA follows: TGCGCCAGCAGCCCTAGCGGCCATGAAGGAGAGACCCAGTACTTC. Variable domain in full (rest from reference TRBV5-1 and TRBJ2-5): KAGVTQTPRYLIKTRGQQVTLSCSPISGHRSVSWYQQTPGQGLQFLFEYFSETQRNKGNFPGRFSGRQFSNSRSEMNVSTLELGDSALYLCASSPSGHEGETQYFGPGTRLLVL.

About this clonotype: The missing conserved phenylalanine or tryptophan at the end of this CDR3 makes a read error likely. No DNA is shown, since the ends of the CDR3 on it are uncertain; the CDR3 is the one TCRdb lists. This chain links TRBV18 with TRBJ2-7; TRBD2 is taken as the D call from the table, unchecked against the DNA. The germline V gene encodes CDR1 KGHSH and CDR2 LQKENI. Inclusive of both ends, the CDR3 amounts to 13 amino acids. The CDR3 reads CASSPSGSSGIRL.

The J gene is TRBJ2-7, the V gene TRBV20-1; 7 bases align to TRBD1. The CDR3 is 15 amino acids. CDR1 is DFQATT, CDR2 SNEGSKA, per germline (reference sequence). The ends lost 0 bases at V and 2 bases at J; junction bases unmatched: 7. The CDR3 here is CSARDRGQAAYEQYF. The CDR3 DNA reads TGCAGTGCTAGAGACCGCGGACAGGCGGCCTACGAGCAGTACTTC.

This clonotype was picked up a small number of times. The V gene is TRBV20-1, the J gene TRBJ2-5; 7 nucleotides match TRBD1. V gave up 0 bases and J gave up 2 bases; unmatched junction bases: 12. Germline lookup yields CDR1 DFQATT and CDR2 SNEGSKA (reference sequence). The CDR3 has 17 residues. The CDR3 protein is CSARDPNRGFRQETQYF. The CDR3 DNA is TGCAGTGCTAGAGACCCAAACAGGGGATTCAGGCAAGAGACCCAGTACTTC.

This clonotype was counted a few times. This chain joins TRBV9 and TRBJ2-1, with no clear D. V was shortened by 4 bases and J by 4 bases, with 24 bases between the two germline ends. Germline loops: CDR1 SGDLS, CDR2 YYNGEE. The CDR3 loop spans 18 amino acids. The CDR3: CASSPPPRDRLGYNEQFF. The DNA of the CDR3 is TGTGCCAGCAGCCCACCCCCCCGCGATAGATTGGGGTACAATGAGCAGTTCTTC.

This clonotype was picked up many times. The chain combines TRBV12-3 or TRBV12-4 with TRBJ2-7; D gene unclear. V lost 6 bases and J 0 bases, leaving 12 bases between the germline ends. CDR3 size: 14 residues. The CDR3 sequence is CASRRNGASYEQYF. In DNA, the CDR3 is TGTGCCAGCAGACGAAACGGAGCCTCCTACGAGCAGTACTTC.

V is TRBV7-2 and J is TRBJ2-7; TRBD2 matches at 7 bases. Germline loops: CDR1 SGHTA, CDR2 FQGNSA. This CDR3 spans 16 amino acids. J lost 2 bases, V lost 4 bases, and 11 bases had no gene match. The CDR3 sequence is CASSSPGTKKAYEQYF. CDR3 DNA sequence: TGTGCCAGCAGCTCCCCCGGGACTAAAAAAGCCTACGAGCAGTACTTC.

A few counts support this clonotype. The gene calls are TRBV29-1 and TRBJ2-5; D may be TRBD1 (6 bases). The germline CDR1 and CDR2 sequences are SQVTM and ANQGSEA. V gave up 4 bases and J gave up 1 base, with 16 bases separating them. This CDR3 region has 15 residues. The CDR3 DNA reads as TGCAGCGTTGGCCTCTCTAGGACAGCCCAAGAGACCCAGTACTTC. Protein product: CSVGLSRTAQETQYF. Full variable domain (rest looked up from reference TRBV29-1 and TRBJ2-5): SAVISQKPSRDICQRGTSLTIQCQVDSQVTMMFWYRQQPGQSLTLIATANQGSEATYESGFVIDKFPISRPNLTFSTLTVSNMSPEDSSIYLCSVGLSRTAQETQYFGPGTRLLVL.

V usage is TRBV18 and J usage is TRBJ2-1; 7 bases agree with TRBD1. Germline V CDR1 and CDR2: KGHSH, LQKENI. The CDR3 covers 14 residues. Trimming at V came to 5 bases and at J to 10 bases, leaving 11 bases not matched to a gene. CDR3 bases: TGTGCCAGCTCATCCCAGGGGGATGAATCGGAGCAGTTCTTC. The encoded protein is CASSSQGDESEQFF.

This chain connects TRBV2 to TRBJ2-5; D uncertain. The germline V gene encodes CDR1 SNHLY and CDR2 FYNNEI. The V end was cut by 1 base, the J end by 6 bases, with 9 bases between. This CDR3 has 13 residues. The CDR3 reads CASSEDTTKTQYF. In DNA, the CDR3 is TGTGCCAGCAGTGAAGACACCACTAAGACCCAGTACTTC.

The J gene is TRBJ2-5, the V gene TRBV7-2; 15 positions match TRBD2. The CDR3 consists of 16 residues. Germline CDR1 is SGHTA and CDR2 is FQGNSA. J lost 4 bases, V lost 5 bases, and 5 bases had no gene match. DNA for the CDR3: TGTGCCAGCAGCCCAGGGACTAGCGGGGGGACAGAGACCCAGTACTTC. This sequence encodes CASSPGTSGGTETQYF.

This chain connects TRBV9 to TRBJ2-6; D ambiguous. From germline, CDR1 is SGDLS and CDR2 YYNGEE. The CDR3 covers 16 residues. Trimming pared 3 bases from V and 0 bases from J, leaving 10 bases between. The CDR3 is CASSALRVSGANVLTF. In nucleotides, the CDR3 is TGTGCCAGCAGCGCTTTACGGGTCTCTGGGGCCAACGTCCTGACTTTC.